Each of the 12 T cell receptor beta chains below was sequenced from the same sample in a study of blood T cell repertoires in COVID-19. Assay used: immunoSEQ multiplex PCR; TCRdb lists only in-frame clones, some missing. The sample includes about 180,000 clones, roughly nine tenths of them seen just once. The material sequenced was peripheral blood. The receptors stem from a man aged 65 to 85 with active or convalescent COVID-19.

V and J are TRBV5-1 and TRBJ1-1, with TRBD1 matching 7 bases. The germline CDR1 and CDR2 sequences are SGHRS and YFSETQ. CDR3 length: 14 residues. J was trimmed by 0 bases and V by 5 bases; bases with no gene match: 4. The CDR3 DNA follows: TGCGCCAGCAGGCGGGACAGTATGAACACTGAAGCTTTCTTT. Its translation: CASRRDSMNTEAFF.

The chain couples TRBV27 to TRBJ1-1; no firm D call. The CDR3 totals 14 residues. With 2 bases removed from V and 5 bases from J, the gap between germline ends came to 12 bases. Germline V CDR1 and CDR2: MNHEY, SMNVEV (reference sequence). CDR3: CASSLAPRRTEAFF. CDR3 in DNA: TGTGCCAGCAGTTTAGCACCCCGTCGGACTGAAGCTTTCTTT.

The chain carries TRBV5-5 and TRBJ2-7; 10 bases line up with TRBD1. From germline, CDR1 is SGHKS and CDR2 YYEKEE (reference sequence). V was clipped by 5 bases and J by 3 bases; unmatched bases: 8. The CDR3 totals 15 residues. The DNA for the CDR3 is TGTGCCAGCAGAGTAGGGACAGGGGACTTCTACGAGCAGTACTTC. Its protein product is CASRVGTGDFYEQYF. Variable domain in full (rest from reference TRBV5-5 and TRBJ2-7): DAGVTQSPTHLIKTRGQQVTLRCSPISGHKSVSWYQQVLGQGPQFIFQYYEKEERGRGNFPDRFSARQFPNYSSELNVNALLLGDSALYLCASRVGTGDFYEQYFGPGTRLTVT.

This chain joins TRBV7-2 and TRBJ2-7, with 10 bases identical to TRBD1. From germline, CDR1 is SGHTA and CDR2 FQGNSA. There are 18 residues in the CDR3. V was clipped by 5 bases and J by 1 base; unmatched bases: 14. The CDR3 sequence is CASSLRTGTGVGSYEQYF. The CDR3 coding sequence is TGTGCCAGCAGCCTCCGAACCGGGACAGGGGTTGGGTCCTACGAGCAGTACTTC.

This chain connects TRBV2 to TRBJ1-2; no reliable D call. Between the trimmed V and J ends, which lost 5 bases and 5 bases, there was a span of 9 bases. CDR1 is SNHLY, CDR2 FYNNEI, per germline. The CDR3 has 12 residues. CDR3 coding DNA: TGTGCCAGCAGTCAAGGAGTTTATGGCTACACCTTC. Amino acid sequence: CASSQGVYGYTF. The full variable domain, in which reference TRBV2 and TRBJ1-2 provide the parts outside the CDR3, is EPEVTQTPSHQVTQMGQEVILRCVPISNHLYFYWYRQILGQKVEFLVSFYNNEISEKSEIFDDQFSVERPDGSNFTLKIRSTKLEDSAMYFCASSQGVYGYTFGSGTRLTVV.

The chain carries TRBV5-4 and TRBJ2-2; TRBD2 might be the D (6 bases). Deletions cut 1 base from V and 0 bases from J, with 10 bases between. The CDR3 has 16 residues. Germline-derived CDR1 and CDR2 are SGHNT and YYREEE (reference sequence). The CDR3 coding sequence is TGTGCCAGCAGCTTGCATCCGGGGGCGAACACCGGGGAGCTGTTTTTT. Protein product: CASSLHPGANTGELFF.

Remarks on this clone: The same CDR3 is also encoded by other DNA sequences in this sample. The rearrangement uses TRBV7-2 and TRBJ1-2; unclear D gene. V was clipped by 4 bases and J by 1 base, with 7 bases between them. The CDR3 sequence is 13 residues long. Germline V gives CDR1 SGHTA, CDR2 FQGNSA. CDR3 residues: CASSSGVNYGYTF. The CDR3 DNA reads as TGTGCCAGCAGCTCCGGGGTTAACTATGGCTACACCTTC. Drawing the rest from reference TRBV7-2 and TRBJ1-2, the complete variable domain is GAGVSQSPSNKVTEKGKDVELRCDPISGHTALYWYRQSLGQGLEFLIYFQGNSAPDKSGLPSDRFSAERTGGSVSTLTIQRTQQEDSAVYLCASSSGVNYGYTFGSGTRLTVV.

The CDR3 DNA follows: TGCGCCAGCAGCCACAGCCCCACAGGAGATGAGCAGTTCTTC. Translating gives CASSHSPTGDEQFF. V and J are TRBV5-1 and TRBJ2-1; maybe TRBD1 (5 bases). The CDR3 spans 14 residues. Germline V CDR1 and CDR2: SGHRS, YFSETQ. Trimming left V 4 bases short and J 8 bases short, with 16 bases between. Together with reference TRBV5-1 and TRBJ2-1, the CDR3 gives the full variable domain: KAGVTQTPRYLIKTRGQQVTLSCSPISGHRSVSWYQQTPGQGLQFLFEYFSETQRNKGNFPGRFSGRQFSNSRSEMNVSTLELGDSALYLCASSHSPTGDEQFFGPGTRLTVL.

This chain's CDR3 is CASSTSLSGEQFF. For the CDR3, the DNA is TGTGCCAGTAGTACCTCCCTAAGCGGTGAGCAGTTCTTC. This sequence joins TRBV19 and TRBJ2-1; tentatively, D is TRBD2 (5 bases). Germline loops: CDR1 LNHDA, CDR2 SQIVND (reference sequence). The CDR3 covers 13 residues. The V and J ends lost 4 bases and 9 bases respectively, with 13 bases between them.

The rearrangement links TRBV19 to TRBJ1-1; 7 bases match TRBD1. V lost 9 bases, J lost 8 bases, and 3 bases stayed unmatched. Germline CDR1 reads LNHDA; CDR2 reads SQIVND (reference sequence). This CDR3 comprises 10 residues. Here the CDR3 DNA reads TGTGCCAGCCGACAGGGAGAAGCTTTCTTT. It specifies CASRQGEAFF.

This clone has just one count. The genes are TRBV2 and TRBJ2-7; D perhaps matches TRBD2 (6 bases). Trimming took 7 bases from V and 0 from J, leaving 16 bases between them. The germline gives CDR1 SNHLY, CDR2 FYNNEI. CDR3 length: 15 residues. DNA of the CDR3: TGTGCCAGCAATAGGAAGGGAGGAGGCTCCTACGAGCAGTACTTC. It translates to CASNRKGGGSYEQYF. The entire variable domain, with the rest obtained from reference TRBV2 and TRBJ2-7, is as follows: EPEVTQTPSHQVTQMGQEVILRCVPISNHLYFYWYRQILGQKVEFLVSFYNNEISEKSEIFDDQFSVERPDGSNFTLKIRSTKLEDSAMYFCASNRKGGGSYEQYFGPGTRLTVT.

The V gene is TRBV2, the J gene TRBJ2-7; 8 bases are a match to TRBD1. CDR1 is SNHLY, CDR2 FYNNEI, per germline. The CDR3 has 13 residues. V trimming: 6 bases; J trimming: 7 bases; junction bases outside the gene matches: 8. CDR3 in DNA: TGTGCCAGCAGCTTGGACAGGGAAGGGGAGCAGTACTTC. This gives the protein CASSLDREGEQYF.